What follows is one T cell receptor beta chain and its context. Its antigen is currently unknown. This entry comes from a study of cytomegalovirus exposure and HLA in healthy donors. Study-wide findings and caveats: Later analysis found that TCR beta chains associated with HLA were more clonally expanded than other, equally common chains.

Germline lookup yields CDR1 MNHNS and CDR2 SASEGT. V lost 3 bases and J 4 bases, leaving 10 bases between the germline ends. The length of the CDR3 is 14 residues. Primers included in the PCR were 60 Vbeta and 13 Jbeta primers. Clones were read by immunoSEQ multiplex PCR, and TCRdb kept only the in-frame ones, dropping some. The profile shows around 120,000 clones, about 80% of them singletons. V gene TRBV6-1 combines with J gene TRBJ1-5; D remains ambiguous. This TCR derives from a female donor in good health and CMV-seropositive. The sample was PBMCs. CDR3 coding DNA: TGTGCCAGCAGTGATGAGAGGGAGAATCAGCCCCAGCATTTT. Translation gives CASSDERENQPQHF.